A single sample is the source of the 10 T cell receptor beta chains below, sequenced in a study of regulatory T cells in long-lasting Graves disease. Construction of the TCR beta libraries employed iRepertoire HTBI primers in conjunction with Arm-PCR of CDR3 regions. One entry per CDR3 protein, called by TCRdb with MiXCR from the multiplex PCR reads. The sample has around 240,000 distinct CDR3 sequences, roughly 18% seen once. Time point meaning: newly diagnosed GD, antithyroid drugs for less than 3 months. PBMC RNA served as the TCR library source. This sample was shared with a second study, whose subject was T cells in Graves' hyperthyroidism and ophthalmopathy.

Sequencing was performed on peripheral blood mononuclear cells (PBMCs), taken at new diagnosis, from a patient treated with antithyroid drugs. The receptors were gathered from a woman aged 25 to 45 with Graves disease.

The chain has TRBV28 and TRBJ1-2; weak D call: TRBD1 (5 bases). Germline CDR1 is MDHEN and CDR2 is SYDVKM. Trimming stripped 7 bases from V and 5 bases from J, with 20 bases between. The CDR3 spans 15 residues. CDR3 in amino acids: CASTSRGPTWYGYTF. The DNA for the CDR3 is TGTGCCAGCACCTCCCGGGGCCCCACATGGTATGGCTACACCTTC.

This clonotype was observed many times. V usage is TRBV5-1 and J usage is TRBJ1-5; tentatively, D is TRBD1 (5 bases). Trimming removed 0 bases at V and 5 bases at J, with 9 bases between. CDR3 length equals 14 residues. Germline V gene data show CDR1 as SGHRS and CDR2 as YFSETQ. CDR3 amino acids: CASSLGDGYQPQHF. CDR3 sequence (DNA): TGCGCCAGCAGCTTGGGGGACGGATATCAGCCCCAGCATTTT.

This clonotype was counted at least ten times. This sequence joins TRBV5-1 and TRBJ1-2, with 8 bases identical to TRBD1. V gave up 3 bases and J gave up 5 bases; unmatched junction bases: 3. The CDR3 has 13 amino acids. The germline gives CDR1 SGHRS, CDR2 YFSETQ. The CDR3 protein is CASSYDRGYGYTF. The CDR3 DNA reads as TGCGCCAGCAGCTATGACAGGGGATATGGCTACACCTTC.

This clonotype was recorded many times. This sequence joins TRBV7-2 and TRBJ2-1; 8 positions agree with TRBD1. The V and J ends lost 6 bases and 7 bases, in that order; junction bases with no gene match: 5. This CDR3 is 13 amino acids long. Germline V CDR1 and CDR2: SGHTA, FQGNSA. For the CDR3, the DNA is TGTGCCAGCAGACTCAACAGGGGGAATGAGCAGTTCTTC. Translation: CASRLNRGNEQFF.

This clonotype has at least ten counts. The rearrangement links TRBV12-3 or TRBV12-4 to TRBJ2-1; 9 positions agree with TRBD1. The J segment lost 3 bases and the V segment lost 5 bases, leaving 5 bases of the junction unmatched. CDR3 length: 15 residues. The CDR3 DNA reads TGTGCCAGCAGTAACGGACAGGGGAGCTACAATGAGCAGTTCTTC. Its translation: CASSNGQGSYNEQFF.

The chain links TRBV28 to TRBJ2-1; tentatively, D is TRBD1 (5 bases). Between the trimmed V and J ends, which lost 6 bases and 9 bases, there was a span of 18 bases. CDR1 MDHEN and CDR2 SYDVKM come from the germline V gene. This CDR3 region has 14 residues. CDR3 protein: CASRGTGGASEQFF. In nucleotides, the CDR3 is TGTGCCAGCAGGGGAACGGGTGGGGCTAGTGAGCAGTTCTTC.

This clonotype came up a few times. The rearrangement links TRBV4-2 to TRBJ2-7, with 7 positions matching TRBD2. In germline, CDR1 is LGHNA, CDR2 YNFKEQ. The junction had 9 bases not matched to a gene; V was cut back by 2 bases and J by 2 bases. CDR3 length: 16 amino acids. CDR3 DNA sequence: TGTGCCAGCAGCCAATCCAGCGGGGCGACTACCTACGAGCAGTACTTC. Protein product: CASSQSSGATTYEQYF.

The chain combines TRBV4-1 with TRBJ2-1; 9 positions agree with TRBD2. The CDR3 is 16 amino acids. Trimming removed 1 base from V and 1 base from J; junction bases left unmatched: 2. Germline V gene lookup returns CDR1 MGHRA and CDR2 YSYEKL. The CDR3 loop reads CASSQVLAGSYNEQFF. The CDR3 coding sequence is TGCGCCAGCAGCCAAGTGCTAGCGGGGTCCTACAATGAGCAGTTCTTC.

At least ten counts were recorded for this clonotype. The CDR3 nucleotides are TGTGCCAGCAGCCCACTAGCGGGCTCCTACAATGAGCAGTTCTTC. It specifies CASSPLAGSYNEQFF. The chain has TRBV12-3 or TRBV12-4 and TRBJ2-1, with TRBD2 matching 9 bases. CDR3 size: 15 residues. V trimming: 6 bases; J trimming: 0 bases; junction bases outside the gene matches: 3.

Comments on this clonotype: Since a far larger clone is one base different, this is likely a read error. The chain carries TRBV12-3 or TRBV12-4 and TRBJ2-7, with TRBD2 matching over 7 bases. The CDR3 has 15 residues. The trim removed 1 base at V and 2 bases at J, leaving 5 bases unmatched. CDR3 protein: CASSLGAGEAYEQYF. CDR3 bases: TGTGCCAGCAGTTTAGGGGCGGGGGAGGCCTACGAGCAGTACTTC.